These T cell receptor beta chains were read from a single sample in a study of blood T cell repertoires in COVID-19. Clones were read by immunoSEQ multiplex PCR, and TCRdb kept only the in-frame ones, dropping some. The data show about 62,000 clones, roughly three quarters seen once. Material for sequencing was peripheral blood. Receptors were obtained from a woman of 80 years or more with active or convalescent COVID-19. Both conserved end residues are part of each CDR3. The order of the fields is J gene, D gene, V gene, clone size, CDR3 DNA, CDR3 protein. D genes are given only for firm matches. Clone sizes are given selectively: once, few, many, or a class where the clone is expanded.

J: TRBJ2-1
D: TRBD2
V: TRBV11-3
size: few
DNA: TGTGCCAGCAGCGCAGACACTAGCGGGTTTTACAATGAGCAGTTCTTC
CDR3: CASSADTSGFYNEQFF

J: TRBJ1-3
D: NA
V: TRBV30
size: few
DNA: TGTGCCTGGAAGGGGTCAGGGGCTGGAAACACCATATATTTT
CDR3: CAWKGSGAGNTIYF

J: TRBJ2-1
D: TRBD1
V: TRBV9
size: once
DNA: TGTGCCAGCAGCGTAGTTGGACAGGGGGCTCCAGATGAGCAGTTCTTC
CDR3: CASSVVGQGAPDEQFF

J: TRBJ1-1
D: TRBD1
V: TRBV6-5
size: NA
DNA: TGTGCCAGCACCCGGACAGGGGACACTGAAGCTTTCTTT
CDR3: CASTRTGDTEAFF

J: TRBJ2-1
D: TRBD1
V: TRBV9
size: NA
DNA: TGTGCCAGCAGCGGAACGGGACAGAGCTCCTACAATGAGCAGTTCTTC
CDR3: CASSGTGQSSYNEQFF

J: TRBJ2-7
D: TRBD2
V: TRBV6-5
size: NA
DNA: TGTGCCAGCAGGGGACTAGCGGGGTACTCCTACGAGCAGTACTTC
CDR3: CASRGLAGYSYEQYF

J: TRBJ1-2
D: NA
V: TRBV5-1
size: NA
DNA: TGCGCCAGCAGCTTGGGGGGAAGGGGCTATGGCTACACCTTC
CDR3: CASSLGGRGYGYTF

J: TRBJ1-1
D: NA
V: TRBV14
size: once
DNA: TGTGCCAGCAGCCCTTCGGTGAGGCCCCGGGCTTTCTTT
CDR3: CASSPSVRPRAFF

J: TRBJ1-5
D: NA
V: TRBV7-9
size: NA
DNA: TGTGCCAGCAGCTTAGGGGCAGAGGGACAGCCCCAGCATTTT
CDR3: CASSLGAEGQPQHF

J: TRBJ1-2
D: NA
V: TRBV29-1
size: NA
DNA: TGCAGCGTTGAAGAGGAGGGACGCGGCTACACCTTC
CDR3: CSVEEEGRGYTF

J: TRBJ1-1
D: NA
V: TRBV18
size: NA
DNA: TGTGCCAGCTCACCGGGTCAAGGGGGGAACACTGAAGCTTTCTTT
CDR3: CASSPGQGGNTEAFF

J: TRBJ1-1
D: TRBD1
V: TRBV29-1
size: NA
DNA: TGCAGCGTTGCGTTTTCCAGGGGGACTGAAGCTTTCTTT
CDR3: CSVAFSRGTEAFF

J: TRBJ1-1
D: NA
V: TRBV4-1
size: NA
DNA: TGCGCCAGCAGCCAAGTAGGTCAGGGGATGAACACTGAAGCTTTCTTT
CDR3: CASSQVGQGMNTEAFF

J: TRBJ1-1
D: TRBD1
V: TRBV9
size: NA
DNA: TGTGCCAGCAGCCCAAGACAGGGAATGAACACTGAAGCTTTCTTT
CDR3: CASSPRQGMNTEAFF

J: TRBJ1-5
D: NA
V: TRBV2
size: NA
DNA: TGTGCCAGCAGTGACGAATCAGGGAGCAATCAGCCCCAGCATTTT
CDR3: CASSDESGSNQPQHF

J: TRBJ2-1
D: NA
V: TRBV11-3
size: NA
DNA: TGTGCCAGCAGCTTAGCCCCGGACAATGAGCAGTTCTTC
CDR3: CASSLAPDNEQFF

J: TRBJ1-4
D: NA
V: TRBV5-5
size: NA
DNA: TGTGCCAGCAGCTTGGGTATCAGGGGCGTAGGGGAAAAACTGTTTTTT
CDR3: CASSLGIRGVGEKLFF

J: TRBJ1-5
D: NA
V: TRBV2
size: few
DNA: TGTGCCAGCAGTGAATTTACAGGTAGCAATCAGCCCCAGCATTTT
CDR3: CASSEFTGSNQPQHF

J: TRBJ1-6
D: NA
V: TRBV13
size: NA
DNA: TGTGCCAGCAGCTTAGGCCTCGACCCAGGAAATTCACCCCTCCACTTT
CDR3: CASSLGLDPGNSPLHF

J: TRBJ2-4
D: NA
V: TRBV2
size: NA
DNA: TGTGCCAGCAGTTCTAATACGGGGGGCGTAACGATTCAGTACTTC
CDR3: CASSSNTGGVTIQYF

J: TRBJ1-3
D: NA
V: TRBV28
size: NA
DNA: TGTGCCAGCAGTTTGCCAGGCTATAGCTCTGGAAACACCATATATTTT
CDR3: CASSLPGYSSGNTIYF

J: TRBJ2-1
D: TRBD2
V: TRBV9
size: NA
DNA: TGTGCCAGCAGCGAGAGCGGGACTGGGTACAATGAGCAGTTCTTC
CDR3: CASSESGTGYNEQFF

J: TRBJ1-1
D: TRBD1
V: TRBV15
size: NA
DNA: TGTGCCACCAGCAGACTACAGGGGACCACTGAAGCTTTCTTT
CDR3: CATSRLQGTTEAFF

J: TRBJ1-5
D: NA
V: TRBV5-1
size: NA
DNA: TGCGCCAGCAGCTTGGATGTGGGAGGCAATCAGCCCCAGCATTTT
CDR3: CASSLDVGGNQPQHF

J: TRBJ1-1
D: TRBD1
V: TRBV4-1
size: many
DNA: TGCGCCAGCAGCCAAGATACAGGGGGCTACACTGAAGCTTTCTTT
CDR3: CASSQDTGGYTEAFF

J: TRBJ1-3
D: TRBD1
V: TRBV4-2
size: NA
DNA: TGTGCCAGCAGCCAGGCTTTGGGGACAGCAAGTGGAAACACCATATATTTT
CDR3: CASSQALGTASGNTIYF

J: TRBJ1-2
D: NA
V: TRBV7-8
size: NA
DNA: TGTGCCAGCAGCTTAGTGGCAGGGGAATACAACTATGGCTACACCTTC
CDR3: CASSLVAGEYNYGYTF

J: TRBJ1-2
D: NA
V: TRBV5-1
size: NA
DNA: TGCGCCAGCAGCTTGGGAGGAAGGGGAAATGGCTACACCTTC
CDR3: CASSLGGRGNGYTF

J: TRBJ2-2
D: TRBD2
V: TRBV9
size: NA
DNA: TGTGCCAGCAGCCCCAGAGCGGGGGCGAACACCGGGGAGCTGTTTTTT
CDR3: CASSPRAGANTGELFF

J: TRBJ2-1
D: TRBD2
V: TRBV7-3
size: NA
DNA: TGTGCCAGCAGCGATCTAGCGGGGGGTTACAATGAGCAGTTCTTC
CDR3: CASSDLAGGYNEQFF

J: TRBJ2-7
D: TRBD1
V: TRBV5-5
size: NA
DNA: TGTGCCAGCAGCTTGGAGGGACAGGGGTTGTACGAGCAGTACTTC
CDR3: CASSLEGQGLYEQYF

J: TRBJ1-6
D: TRBD1
V: TRBV5-1
size: NA
DNA: TGCGCCAGCAGTATACAGGGGGCAGCGGATTCACCCCTCCACTTT
CDR3: CASSIQGAADSPLHF

J: TRBJ2-7
D: NA
V: TRBV5-4
size: few
DNA: TGTGCCAGCAGCTTGAATACAGGGTTCGAGCAGTACTTC
CDR3: CASSLNTGFEQYF

J: TRBJ1-1
D: NA
V: TRBV5-1
size: NA
DNA: TGCGCCAGCAGCATGCTGGGGGCGCGGGACACTGAAGCTTTCTTT
CDR3: CASSMLGARDTEAFF

J: TRBJ1-1
D: NA
V: TRBV9
size: NA
DNA: TGTGCCAGCAGCGATGGGGCCAACACTGAAGCTTTCTTT
CDR3: CASSDGANTEAFF

J: TRBJ2-1
D: TRBD2
V: TRBV2
size: NA
DNA: TGTGCCAGCACTCGGGGACTAGCGGGGGGGTACCTCAATGAGCAGTTCTTC
CDR3: CASTRGLAGGYLNEQFF

J: TRBJ2-3
D: TRBD2
V: TRBV4-2
size: NA
DNA: TGTGCCAGCAGCCAAGTAGCGGGGGGCACAGATACGCAGTATTTT
CDR3: CASSQVAGGTDTQYF

J: TRBJ2-7
D: TRBD2
V: TRBV11-3
size: NA
DNA: TGTGCCAGCAGCCATGGACTAGCGGGGGTCTACGAGCAGTACTTC
CDR3: CASSHGLAGVYEQYF

J: TRBJ1-2
D: TRBD1
V: TRBV29-1
size: NA
DNA: TGCAGCGTTGACAATCTACACAGGGGGAATATCAACTATGGCTACACCTTC
CDR3: CSVDNLHRGNINYGYTF

J: TRBJ1-4
D: TRBD1
V: TRBV6-5
size: NA
DNA: TGTGCCAGCAAAAATCCACAGGGGGCAAAAGAAAAACTGTTTTTT
CDR3: CASKNPQGAKEKLFF

J: TRBJ1-5
D: TRBD1
V: TRBV6-5
size: NA
DNA: TGTGCCAGCAGTTGGGACAGAACCAATCAGCCCCAGCATTTT
CDR3: CASSWDRTNQPQHF

J: TRBJ2-1
D: NA
V: TRBV11-2
size: NA
DNA: TGTGCCAGCAGCTTAGATCCGGGGTCCAATGAGCAGTTCTTC
CDR3: CASSLDPGSNEQFF

J: TRBJ1-2
D: TRBD1
V: TRBV5-1
size: few
DNA: TGCGCCAGCAGCAGGACAGGGGGCGGCTATGGCTACACCTTC
CDR3: CASSRTGGGYGYTF

J: TRBJ1-2
D: NA
V: TRBV5-4
size: NA
DNA: TGTGCCAGCAGCTTGGCCCTTGGACAGCGACCGAGGGGCTACACCTTC
CDR3: CASSLALGQRPRGYTF

J: TRBJ1-1
D: TRBD1
V: TRBV5-5
size: few
DNA: TGTGCCAGCAGCTCGCAAAGCCCCGGGACAGGGACAGCTTTCTTT
CDR3: CASSSQSPGTGTAFF

J: TRBJ1-1
D: NA
V: TRBV18
size: NA
DNA: TGTGCCAGCTCACCACTGGGGACAAACACTGAAGCTTTCTTT
CDR3: CASSPLGTNTEAFF

J: TRBJ1-3
D: NA
V: TRBV11-3
size: NA
DNA: TGTGCCAGCAGTACCACAGGGTCTGGAAACACCATATATTTT
CDR3: CASSTTGSGNTIYF

J: TRBJ1-1
D: NA
V: TRBV5-1
size: NA
DNA: TGCGCCAGCAGCTTGGTCAGCGACACTGAAGCTTTCTTT
CDR3: CASSLVSDTEAFF